Detailed here is one TCR beta chain. Per the study methods: Cell counts per sample came from amplifying reference gene primers. TCRdb keeps only in-frame clones here, not all; method: immunoSEQ multiplex PCR. V and J calls and clone size are copied from that table; D and trimming were computed from the DNA. Seen here are more than 200,000 clones, roughly 85% observed once, and the top ten hold around 3%. The data were obtained in a study of blood T cell repertoires in COVID-19. Study at large: The United States, Italy and Spain provided the acute and convalescent COVID-19 samples. The cDNA or gDNA used as material had been derived from T cells, B-cell-depleted T cells, or PBMCs.

CDR3 size: 17 residues. CDR1 is SGHNT, CDR2 YENEEA, per germline. After removal of 2 bases from V and 9 bases from J, the junction contained 13 bases not matched to a gene. The sequence came from a man between 18 and 35 years old with active or convalescent COVID-19. The sample taken for sequencing was peripheral blood. The V gene is TRBV11-3, the J gene TRBJ2-1; 10 bases agree with TRBD2. In DNA, the CDR3 is TGTGCCAGCAGCTTACACTCCGGGACTAGCGCCCAGGTTGAGCAGTTCTTC. Translated, it gives CASSLHSGTSAQVEQFF.